This T cell receptor beta chain was captured in a study of T cells in Graves' hyperthyroidism and ophthalmopathy. Study conclusions and caveats: In the blood, most expanded thyroid clonotypes above 0.001 appeared as well.

Regions amplified from RNA transcripts were the TCR beta CDR3 regions. First-round RT-PCR targeting the TCR CDR3 was performed with the HTBI primer set. TCRdb passed the multiplex PCR reads through MiXCR, listing each CDR3 protein once. The data show over 650,000 distinct CDR3 sequences, over 15% seen once. The germline CDR1 and CDR2 sequences are MNHEY and SMNVEV (reference sequence). The V and J ends lost 6 bases and 5 bases, in that order; junction bases with no gene match: 6. The CDR3 is made up of 14 amino acids. A remark on this clonotype: Antigen unknown. Given a much more abundant clone one base away, this may be a read error.

Sequences were obtained from blood. The source is a man aged 18 to 29 with Graves' hyperthyroidism. This chain uses TRBV27 with TRBJ2-5, with TRBD2 matching 10 bases. The CDR3 sequence is CASSGPAGGETQYF. As DNA, the CDR3 is TGTGCCAGCAGCGGACCAGCGGGAGGGGAGACCCAGTACTTC.